The 22 T cell receptor beta chains reported below all come from one sample, sequenced in a study of neoadjuvant anti-PD-1 for oral cavity cancer. Generated by immunoSEQ multiplex PCR, the TCRdb table keeps only in-frame clones and is missing some. The sample gives roughly 7,000 clones, around 80% of which show up once; about 3.6% is in the top ten. Sequenced here: PBMCs, sampled before nivolumab (anti-PD-1) treatment. These receptors originate from a person between 40 and 79 years old with oral cavity squamous cell carcinoma.

The chain is built from TRBV5-6 and TRBJ1-6, with TRBD1 matching over 8 bases. The CDR3 covers 18 residues. V gave up 2 bases and J gave up 5 bases; unmatched junction bases: 12. CDR1 SGHDT and CDR2 YYEEEE come from the germline V gene. This CDR3 reads CASSFPGGLFRDNSPLHF. The CDR3 bases are TGTGCCAGCAGCTTCCCAGGGGGCCTTTTTCGAGATAATTCACCCCTCCACTTT.

This clone occurred a few times. This rearrangement joins TRBV27 to TRBJ2-2; maybe TRBD1 (5 bases). The germline V gene encodes CDR1 MNHEY and CDR2 SMNVEV (reference sequence). The CDR3 loop spans 14 amino acids. Between the trimmed V and J ends, which lost 2 bases and 2 bases, there was a span of 6 bases. CDR3 sequence reads: CASSLDRNTGELFF. The CDR3 nucleotides read TGTGCCAGCAGTTTAGACAGAAACACCGGGGAGCTGTTTTTT.

V gene TRBV9 combines with J gene TRBJ2-3; D remains unclear. The CDR3 is 16 amino acids. Trimming stripped 0 bases from V and 0 bases from J, with 11 bases between. CDR1 is SGDLS, CDR2 YYNGEE, per germline. The CDR3 spells CASSVGTLSSTDTQYF. CDR3 bases: TGTGCCAGCAGCGTAGGTACACTTTCTAGCACAGATACGCAGTATTTT.

This chain links TRBV19 with TRBJ1-5; D may be TRBD1 (5 bases). Germline lookup yields CDR1 LNHDA and CDR2 SQIVND (reference sequence). V lost 5 bases to trimming and J lost 6 bases, with 14 bases between them. The length of the CDR3 is 14 residues. In DNA form, the CDR3 reads TGTGCCAGTAGTCTAAGGGACTACGGTCAGCCCCAGCATTTT. Its protein product is CASSLRDYGQPQHF.

The CDR3 region is CASSLRGGNQETQYF. CDR3 coding DNA: TGTGCCAGCAGCTTGCGGGGGGGAAACCAAGAGACCCAGTACTTC. This chain uses TRBV7-9 with TRBJ2-5, with 9 bases that match TRBD2. Germline V gene sequence: CDR1 SEHNR, CDR2 FQNEAQ (reference sequence). The CDR3 runs to 15 residues. V lost 3 bases to trimming and J lost 0 bases; unmatched junction nucleotides: 2.

This clone was seen a single time. This chain connects TRBV29-1 to TRBJ1-1; D is unclear. The CDR3 has 14 amino acids. Germline assignment: CDR1 SQVTM and CDR2 ANQGSEA. With 2 bases removed from V and 1 base from J, the gap between germline ends came to 11 bases. The CDR3 DNA reads TGCAGCGTTGAAAGACGTCGGGGGAACACTGAAGCTTTCTTT. Translating it yields CSVERRRGNTEAFF.

This clone was observed a single time. The V call is TRBV9, the J call TRBJ1-3, with D uncertain. V was pared by 4 bases and J by 6 bases, with 14 bases between. Germline CDR1 SGDLS, CDR2 YYNGEE. CDR3 length: 14 residues. For the CDR3, the DNA is TGTGCCAGCAGCCCGTGGGATTACGAAAACACCATATATTTT. Residues: CASSPWDYENTIYF.

V usage is TRBV9 and J usage is TRBJ1-1; 7 bases are a match to TRBD1. V dropped 0 bases and J dropped 1; count of bases not matched to a gene: 3. Per germline, CDR1 SGDLS and CDR2 YYNGEE. The CDR3 is 15 residues long. CDR3 in amino acids: CASSVGRQGNTEAFF. In DNA form, the CDR3 reads TGTGCCAGCAGCGTAGGAAGACAGGGGAACACTGAAGCTTTCTTT.

The rearrangement joins TRBV7-9 to TRBJ1-5, with D possibly being TRBD1 (5 bases). CDR1 is SEHNR and CDR2 is FQNEAQ in the germline V gene (reference sequence). V shed 5 bases and J shed 6 bases, with 17 bases lying between them. This CDR3 has 15 amino acids. The CDR3 bases are TGTGCCAGCAGCACAGGTGGACGGCGGGGTCAGCCCCAGCATTTT. It codes for CASSTGGRRGQPQHF. The whole variable domain, filled in from reference TRBV7-9 and TRBJ1-5, reads DTGVSQNPRHKITKRGQNVTFRCDPISEHNRLYWYRQTLGQGPEFLTYFQNEAQLEKSRLLSDRFSAERPKGSFSTLEIQRTEQGDSAMYLCASSTGGRRGQPQHFGDGTRLSIL.

The sample holds one count of this clone. V is TRBV29-1 and J is TRBJ1-1, with D unresolved. Trimming took off 1 base at V and 2 bases at J, with 17 bases between the two ends. The CDR3 runs 16 residues. Per the germline V gene, CDR1 is SQVTM and CDR2 is ANQGSEA. CDR3 nucleotides: TGCAGCGTTGAAGTCGTATATGATCTGTTAAACACTGAAGCTTTCTTT. Translated, it gives CSVEVVYDLLNTEAFF. Full variable domain (remainder filled in from reference TRBV29-1 and TRBJ1-1): SAVISQKPSRDICQRGTSLTIQCQVDSQVTMMFWYRQQPGQSLTLIATANQGSEATYESGFVIDKFPISRPNLTFSTLTVSNMSPEDSSIYLCSVEVVYDLLNTEAFFGQGTRLTVV.

The chain is built from TRBV27 and TRBJ1-2; 7 bases map to TRBD1. CDR3 size: 15 residues. Germline V gene lookup returns CDR1 MNHEY and CDR2 SMNVEV (reference sequence). J lost 2 bases, V lost 1 base, and 4 bases had no gene match. CDR3 residues: CASSLFGTENYGYTF. The CDR3 DNA is TGTGCCAGCAGTTTATTCGGGACAGAGAACTATGGCTACACCTTC.

This clone was seen once. The rearrangement links TRBV10-3 to TRBJ2-5; 7 bases fit TRBD2. The CDR3 runs to 17 residues. Germline V CDR1 and CDR2: ENHRY, SYGVKD. Trimming cost V 3 bases and J 1 base; bases outside gene matches: 11. The CDR3 here is CAISEGRAGTPQETQYF. CDR3 DNA: TGTGCCATCAGTGAAGGAAGAGCGGGGACCCCCCAAGAGACCCAGTACTTC.

The chain employs TRBV7-2 and TRBJ1-3; D not resolved. V was trimmed by 2 bases and J by 1 base, leaving 9 bases between them. Germline-derived CDR1 and CDR2 are SGHTA and FQGNSA. The length of the CDR3 is 15 residues. The CDR3 protein is CASSLNLWSGNTIYF. CDR3 coding DNA: TGTGCCAGCAGCTTAAATCTTTGGTCTGGAAACACCATATATTTT.

The rearrangement joins TRBV18 to TRBJ1-2; no firm D call. The CDR3 contains 14 residues. The germline V and J ends were trimmed by 4 bases and 2 bases, with 11 bases remaining between them. The germline V gene has CDR1 KGHSH and CDR2 LQKENI. The CDR3 protein is CASSQNRENYGYTF. In DNA, the CDR3 is TGTGCCAGCTCACAAAACCGGGAGAACTATGGCTACACCTTC.

This chain links TRBV29-1 with TRBJ2-4; D unresolved. The germline V gene has CDR1 SQVTM and CDR2 ANQGSEA. This CDR3 comprises 13 residues. V was trimmed by 3 bases and J by 2 bases, leaving 8 bases between them. Here the CDR3 reads CSVELVTKNIQYF. As DNA, the CDR3 is TGCAGCGTTGAGTTGGTAACCAAAAACATTCAGTACTTC.

The V call is TRBV6-5, the J call TRBJ1-6; D unresolved. This CDR3 is 13 amino acids long. The germline V gene encodes CDR1 MNHEY and CDR2 SVGAGI. V dropped 6 bases and J dropped 10 bases, with 13 bases sitting between them. The CDR3 spells CASRRFSYSPLHF. For the CDR3, the DNA is TGTGCCAGCAGGCGTTTTAGTTACTCACCCCTCCACTTT.

V and J are TRBV27 and TRBJ1-1, with 9 nucleotides matching TRBD1. Germline V gene lookup returns CDR1 MNHEY and CDR2 SMNVEV (reference sequence). The CDR3 spans 16 residues. Germline trimming cut 1 base from V and 6 bases from J; bases unmatched to any gene: 9. CDR3 nucleotides: TGTGCCAGCAGTTTATACGGGACAGGGAATTCTGCTGAAGCTTTCTTT. Its protein product is CASSLYGTGNSAEAFF.

The V call is TRBV6-1, the J call TRBJ1-1; D uncertain. Trimming left V 8 bases short and J 4 bases short, with 14 bases between. The V gene's germline CDR1 is MNHNS and CDR2 SASEGT. The CDR3 covers 13 residues. The CDR3 here is CASRLTLGTEAFF. In DNA form, the CDR3 reads TGTGCCAGCCGGTTGACATTGGGCACTGAAGCTTTCTTT.

The V and J genes are TRBV7-8 and TRBJ2-7; possibly TRBD2 for D (5 bases). V gave up 5 bases and J gave up 5 bases, with 16 bases separating them. The CDR3 sequence is 14 residues long. Germline assignment: CDR1 SGHVS and CDR2 FQNEAQ. For the CDR3, the DNA is TGTGCCAGCAGCAACCGGGATTTACTCAACGAGCAGTACTTC. Translated, it gives CASSNRDLLNEQYF.

The chain combines TRBV4-1 with TRBJ1-6; D is ambiguous. The CDR3 runs to 16 residues. Trimming took off 5 bases at V and 10 bases at J, with 21 bases between the two ends. Germline assignment: CDR1 MGHRA and CDR2 YSYEKL. The CDR3 loop is CASSGRTVQPGSPLHF. The CDR3 DNA reads as TGCGCCAGCAGCGGACGAACAGTTCAACCAGGATCACCCCTCCACTTT.

The V and J genes are TRBV4-3 and TRBJ1-1; D gene uncertain. Germline CDR1 is LGHNA and CDR2 is YSLEER. V lost 1 base and J lost 1, with 4 bases in between. The CDR3 spans 13 residues. CDR3 sequence (DNA): TGCGCCAGCAGCCAAGCGTGGAACACTGAAGCTTTCTTT. Translated, it gives CASSQAWNTEAFF.

The CDR3, as DNA: TGTGCCAGCAGCGGGGGCTCCTATAATTCACCCCTCCACTTT. Translation: CASSGGSYNSPLHF. This sequence joins TRBV7-9 and TRBJ1-6, with D perhaps matching TRBD1 (5 bases). The CDR3 is 14 amino acids. Trimming pared 5 bases from V and 0 bases from J, leaving 5 bases between. The germline CDR1 and CDR2 sequences are SEHNR and FQNEAQ (reference sequence).